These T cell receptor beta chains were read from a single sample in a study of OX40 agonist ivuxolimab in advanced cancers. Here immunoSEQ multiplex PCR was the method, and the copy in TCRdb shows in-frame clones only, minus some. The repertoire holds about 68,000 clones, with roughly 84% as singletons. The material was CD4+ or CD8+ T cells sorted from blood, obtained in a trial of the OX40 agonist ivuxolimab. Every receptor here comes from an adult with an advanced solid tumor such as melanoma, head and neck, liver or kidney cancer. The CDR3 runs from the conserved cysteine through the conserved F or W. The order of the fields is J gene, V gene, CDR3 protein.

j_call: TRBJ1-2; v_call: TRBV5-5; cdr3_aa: CASSPGHYYGYTF
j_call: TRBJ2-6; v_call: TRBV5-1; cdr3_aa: CASSLTGGAGANVLTF
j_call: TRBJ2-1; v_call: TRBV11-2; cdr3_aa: CASSRNQGPYNEQFF
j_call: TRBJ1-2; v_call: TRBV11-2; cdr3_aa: CASSPGREGQGGYTF
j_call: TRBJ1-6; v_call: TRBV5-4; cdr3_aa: CASSRPTGRNSPLHF
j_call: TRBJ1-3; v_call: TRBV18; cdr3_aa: CASSGGNGNTIYF
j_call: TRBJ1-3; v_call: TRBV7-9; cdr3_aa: CASFRLKSGNTIYF
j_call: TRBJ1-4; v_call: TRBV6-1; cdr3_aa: CASSARQGSVKLFF
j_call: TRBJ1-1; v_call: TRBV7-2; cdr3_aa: CASSLTGVTEAFF
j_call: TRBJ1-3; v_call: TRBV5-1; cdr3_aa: CASSLGAVYSGNTIYF
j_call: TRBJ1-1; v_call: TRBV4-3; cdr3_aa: CASSREIDRNLEAFF
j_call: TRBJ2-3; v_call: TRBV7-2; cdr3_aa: CASSLDRDAQYF
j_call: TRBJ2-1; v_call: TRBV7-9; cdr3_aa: CASTLLGIGAVNEQFF
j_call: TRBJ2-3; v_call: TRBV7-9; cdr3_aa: CASSFDRGTDTQYF
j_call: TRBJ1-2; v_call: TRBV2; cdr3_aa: CASTRTGYGYTF
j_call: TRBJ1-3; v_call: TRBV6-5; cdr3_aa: CASSSSGTSKNTIYF
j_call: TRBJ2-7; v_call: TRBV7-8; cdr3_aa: CASSWGSSSYEQYF